These 22 T cell receptor beta chains came from one sample sequenced in a study of shared clonotypes between healthy human individuals. Naive CD8 cells comprised CD45RO-negative, CCR7-positively selected cells, excluding terminally differentiated effector memory CD45RA+ cells. TCRdb's table, derived via immunoSEQ multiplex PCR, lists solely in-frame clones and lacks some. In the table there are roughly 2.1 million clones, just over 90% of which are singletons. Input material: naive CD8+ T cells from PBMCs. These TCRs come from a man between 18 and 35 years old in good health. Some clones in this sample may be carry-over from other donors' samples.

The CDR3 DNA follows: TGTGCCAGCAGTTGGGGGGGGCGGTTATCAGATACGCAGTATTTT. Amino acid sequence: CASSWGGRLSDTQYF. This sequence joins TRBV27 and TRBJ2-3, with D possibly TRBD2 on 7 matching bases. The ends were cut back, 4 bases at V and 4 bases at J, with 15 bases in the middle. This CDR3 has 15 residues. The germline V gene has CDR1 MNHEY and CDR2 SMNVEV (reference sequence).

The V call is TRBV25-1, the J call TRBJ2-7; D tentatively fits TRBD1 or TRBD2 (5 bases each). The CDR3 is 14 amino acids. Trimming shortened V by 5 bases and J by 0 bases, and 11 bases separated the two germline ends. Germline V lookup: CDR1 MGHDK, CDR2 SYGVNS. DNA for the CDR3: TGTGCCAGCAGTCTCCGGGACGGCTCCTACGAGCAGTACTTC. Its protein is CASSLRDGSYEQYF.

This chain connects TRBV7-9 to TRBJ1-5, with 7 bases identical to TRBD1. Germline values: CDR1 SEHNR, CDR2 FQNEAQ (reference sequence). J was trimmed by 4 bases and V by 5 bases; bases with no gene match: 5. The CDR3 is 14 amino acids. The CDR3 sequence is CASSPQGMNQPQHF. CDR3 in DNA: TGTGCCAGCAGCCCACAGGGGATGAATCAGCCCCAGCATTTT.

The rearrangement uses TRBV11-2 and TRBJ2-7; 7 nucleotides line up with TRBD2. In germline, CDR1 is SGHAT, CDR2 FQNNGV. V shed 6 bases, J shed 4 bases, and the junction held 12 bases outside the gene matches. This CDR3 is built from 15 residues. This chain's CDR3 is CASRDIGGSGYEQYF. The CDR3, as DNA: TGTGCCAGCAGGGATATCGGGGGGAGCGGGTACGAGCAGTACTTC.

V and J are TRBV12-2 and TRBJ1-2; TRBD1 is the table's D call, not checked against the DNA. TRBV12-2 is a documented pseudogene. The CDR3 has 12 residues. For the CDR3, the DNA is TGTGCAAGTCGGAGCAGGCCCCATGGCTACACCTTC. This encodes CASRSRPHGYTF.

The rearrangement joins TRBV6-6 to TRBJ2-5; 8 bases agree with TRBD2. The germline CDR1 and CDR2 sequences are MNHNY and SVGAGI (reference sequence). The CDR3 sequence is 15 residues long. J gave up 10 bases and V 2 bases, and 12 bases lay outside the gene matches. Here the CDR3 DNA reads TGTGCCAGCAGTTACACTTCCCCGCGTAGCGGGATCCAGTACTTC. Its protein product is CASSYTSPRSGIQYF.

This chain joins TRBV25-1 and TRBJ2-2; a weak D match, TRBD2 (5 bases). This CDR3 spans 16 amino acids. Trimming removed 1 base from V and 7 bases from J, with 16 bases in between. Germline V lookup: CDR1 MGHDK, CDR2 SYGVNS. Written as DNA, the CDR3 is TGTGCCAGCAGTGAATCCCGGGGTTCCGAACGCGGGGAGCTGTTTTTT. Protein product: CASSESRGSERGELFF.

The chain is built from TRBV5-1 and TRBJ2-3; D might be TRBD1 (6 bases). The germline CDR1 and CDR2 sequences are SGHRS and YFSETQ. Trimming took off 8 bases at V and 4 bases at J, with 11 bases between the two ends. The CDR3 extends over 12 amino acids. The CDR3 DNA reads as TGCGCCAGTTTCGGGACACCAGATACGCAGTATTTT. Translating gives CASFGTPDTQYF.

This chain links TRBV4-1 with TRBJ2-4; D is undetermined. Germline assignment: CDR1 MGHRA and CDR2 YSYEKL. The V gene lost 2 bases and the J gene lost 6 bases, with 14 bases spanning the gap. CDR3 size: 15 residues. As DNA, the CDR3 is TGCGCCAGCAGCCAAAGTTTGGGCAGGCTAAACATTCAGTACTTC. The encoded protein is CASSQSLGRLNIQYF.

This chain joins TRBV6-5 and TRBJ2-7, with 9 bases that match TRBD1. Germline lookup yields CDR1 MNHEY and CDR2 SVGAGI. V shed 2 bases, J shed 2 bases, and the junction held 4 bases outside the gene matches. The CDR3 is 15 residues long. CDR3 in amino acids: CASSYDRGVTYEQYF. Written as DNA, the CDR3 is TGTGCCAGCAGTTACGACAGGGGGGTAACCTACGAGCAGTACTTC.

This chain connects TRBV7-6 to TRBJ1-1; D is uncertain. This CDR3 comprises 15 residues. Germline-derived CDR1 and CDR2 are SGHVS and FNYEAQ. Trimming removed 0 bases at V and 2 bases at J, with 10 bases between. CDR3 in amino acids: CASSLAPGENTEAFF. In DNA, the CDR3 is TGTGCCAGCAGCTTAGCGCCCGGAGAAAACACTGAAGCTTTCTTT.

The chain has TRBV7-3 and TRBJ1-1; 10 bases align to TRBD1. Germline assignment: CDR1 SGHTA and CDR2 FQGTGA. J gave up 8 bases and V 3 bases, and 3 bases lay outside the gene matches. The CDR3 is 13 residues long. CDR3 protein: CASSLTGGNEAFF. Here the CDR3 DNA reads TGTGCCAGCAGCTTGACAGGGGGCAACGAAGCTTTCTTT.

This rearrangement joins TRBV7-9 to TRBJ2-1; 11 bases agree with TRBD2. The germline gives CDR1 SEHNR, CDR2 FQNEAQ (reference sequence). The CDR3 has 15 residues. V shed 6 bases and J 1 base; nucleotides not matched to a gene: 2. The chain's CDR3 is CASRVAGGSYNEQFF. Here the CDR3 DNA reads TGTGCCAGCAGGGTAGCGGGAGGGTCCTACAATGAGCAGTTCTTC.

In the case of this clone: Different DNA sequences within this sample yield the same CDR3. This chain uses TRBV28 with TRBJ2-7; 8 bases are a match to TRBD1. V gave up 4 bases and J gave up 0 bases; unmatched junction bases: 2. CDR1 and CDR2 (germline): MDHEN, SYDVKM. The CDR3 runs to 14 residues. CDR3 residues: CASSSDRDSYEQYF. The CDR3 DNA is TGTGCCAGCAGTTCGGACAGGGACTCCTACGAGCAGTACTTC.

The rearrangement joins TRBV7-2 to TRBJ2-2; D is ambiguous. Per the germline V gene, CDR1 is SGHTA and CDR2 is FQGNSA. The V gene lost 1 base and the J gene lost 6 bases, with 9 bases spanning the gap. The CDR3 has 14 residues. CDR3 nucleotide sequence: TGTGCCAGCAGCTTAGGGTGGATGCCCGGGGAGCTGTTTTTT. Its translation: CASSLGWMPGELFF.

The chain has TRBV7-8 and TRBJ1-2, with no clear D. The CDR3 spans 14 residues. The V end lost 2 bases, the J end lost 4 bases, and 11 bases lay between the germline ends. Germline V gene data show CDR1 as SGHVS and CDR2 as FQNEAQ. Here the CDR3 DNA reads TGTGCCAGCAGCTTATCTGGGGTCGGCTATGGCTACACCTTC. Its protein product is CASSLSGVGYGYTF.

This chain connects TRBV5-6 to TRBJ2-7; TRBD1 aligns across 8 bases. The CDR3 consists of 16 residues. Trimming cost V 3 bases and J 2 bases; bases outside gene matches: 10. CDR1 SGHDT and CDR2 YYEEEE come from the germline V gene. CDR3 residues: CASSWKTGQAAYEQYF. The DNA for the CDR3 is TGTGCCAGCAGCTGGAAGACGGGACAGGCGGCCTACGAGCAGTACTTC.

CDR3 bases: TGTGCCAGCAGTTACCTATTGGAGCCCCAGCATTTT. Protein sequence: CASSYLLEPQHF. This chain connects TRBV6-6 to TRBJ1-5; D is ambiguous. Germline V gene sequence: CDR1 MNHNY, CDR2 SVGAGI (reference sequence). Trimming shortened V by 2 bases and J by 8 bases, and 7 bases separated the two germline ends. The CDR3 has 12 residues.

The rearrangement uses TRBV27 and TRBJ2-3; D possibly corresponds to TRBD2 (6 bases). V lost 5 bases and J lost 7, with 16 bases in between. Germline CDR1 and CDR2: MNHEY and SMNVEV (reference sequence). The CDR3 is 14 residues long. The CDR3 DNA follows: TGTGCCAGCAGTCCCCCGGGGGTGCGGAATACGCAGTATTTT. It translates to CASSPPGVRNTQYF.

V usage is TRBV13 and J usage is TRBJ1-1, with unresolved D. There are 13 residues in the CDR3. V lost 5 bases to trimming and J lost 4 bases, with 11 bases between them. Per germline, CDR1 PRHDT and CDR2 FYEKMQ (reference sequence). CDR3 DNA: TGTGCCAGCAGCCAAGGTAGAGGCACTGAAGCTTTCTTT. Protein product: CASSQGRGTEAFF.

The chain uses TRBV19 and TRBJ2-1; D remains ambiguous. This CDR3 spans 13 amino acids. Germline-derived CDR1 and CDR2 are LNHDA and SQIVND (reference sequence). V lost 9 bases and J lost 2, with 11 bases in between. Written as DNA, the CDR3 is TGTGCCAGCGCAGTGGGCACCTACAATGAGCAGTTCTTC. As protein: CASAVGTYNEQFF. Full variable domain (outside the CDR3, taken from reference TRBV19 and TRBJ2-1): DGGITQSPKYLFRKEGQNVTLSCEQNLNHDAMYWYRQDPGQGLRLIYYSQIVNDFQKGDIAEGYSVSREKKESFPLTVTSAQKNPTAFYLCASAVGTYNEQFFGPGTRLTVL.

The V gene is TRBV6-5, the J gene TRBJ2-3, with 7 positions matching TRBD2. Germline V CDR1 and CDR2: MNHEY, SVGAGI. Germline trimming cut 5 bases from V and 2 bases from J; bases unmatched to any gene: 4. This CDR3 spans 14 amino acids. For the CDR3, the DNA is TGTGCCAGCAGTGCGGGAGCTCTCACAGATACGCAGTATTTT. This gives the protein CASSAGALTDTQYF.